A selection of T cell receptor beta chains follows, all from one sample in a study of T cell repertoires in cytomegalovirus infection. TCRdb passed the reads through MiXCR, listing each CDR3 protein once. This table has 100,000 or so distinct CDR3 sequences, over 40% appearing once. These receptors' targets are unknown. Here the sequenced sample was CD8+ T cells from cultured PBMCs, taken from culture after CMV antigen stimulation. The receptors here all came from a human donor in good health (CMV status not recorded). Some clones in this sample may be carry-over from other donors' samples. The CDR3 runs from the conserved cysteine through the conserved F or W. The D gene is left open where the match is weak. Rows may omit the clone size; those that give it use once, few, many or a size class.

d_gene,v_gene,j_gene,abundance,CDR3nt,CDR3aa
TRBD2,TRBV7-8,TRBJ2-5,few,TGTGCCAGCAGCTTGAGCGGGGGGGCCTGGGCTGAGACCCAGTACTTC,CASSLSGGAWAETQYF
TRBD2,TRBV5-4,TRBJ2-1,many,TGTGCCAGCAGCTTGGTTAGCGGGGGGCAAAATGAGCAGTTCTTC,CASSLVSGGQNEQFF
.,TRBV6-6,TRBJ2-5,.,TGTGCCAGCAGTTACTCAGGGGGGACTGGGGAGACCCAGTACTTC,CASSYSGGTGETQYF
.,TRBV7-6,TRBJ2-7,.,TGTGCCAGCAGCTTAGCCCGGGGCACCGAGCAGTACTTC,CASSLARGTEQYF
TRBD1,TRBV5-6,TRBJ1-1,.,TGTGCCAGCAGCACATATACAGGGGTGAACACTGAAGCTTTCTTT,CASSTYTGVNTEAFF
TRBD1,TRBV27,TRBJ2-3,.,TGTGCCAGCAGTTTAAACAGGGGCGGCACAGATACGCAGTATTTT,CASSLNRGGTDTQYF
.,TRBV4-1,TRBJ2-3,.,TGCGCCAGCAGCCAAGATATAGGGACGGGCACAGATACGCAGTATTTT,CASSQDIGTGTDTQYF
.,TRBV10-3,TRBJ1-2,.,TGTGCCATCGGACACCTGGATGGCTACACCTTC,CAIGHLDGYTF
.,TRBV7-9,TRBJ2-1,few,TGTGCCAGCAGCTTAGAGGACATTAAGCAGTTCTTC,CASSLEDIKQFF
TRBD2,TRBV4-1,TRBJ2-2,.,TGCGCCAGCAGCCAATGGGGGGGGTCGAACACCGGGGAGCTGTTTTTT,CASSQWGGSNTGELFF
.,TRBV6-5,TRBJ2-1,few,TGTGCCAGCAGTCGCGGCGGGGACTACAATGAGCAGTTCTTC,CASSRGGDYNEQFF
.,TRBV11-2,TRBJ2-2,.,TGTGCCAGCAGCTTATCACCGAACACCGGGGAGCTGTTTTTT,CASSLSPNTGELFF
.,TRBV27,TRBJ1-1,.,TGTGCCAGCAGAGGGCTCAACACTGAAGCTTTCTTT,CASRGLNTEAFF
.,TRBV7-3,TRBJ2-1,.,TGTGCCAGCAGCTTATGGAAGACGGATGAGCAGTTCTTC,CASSLWKTDEQFF
.,TRBV7-9,TRBJ1-2,few,TGTGCCAGCAGCTTAGCCGGAACAGGGCTTAACTATGGCTACACCTTC,CASSLAGTGLNYGYTF
.,TRBV24-1,TRBJ2-1,.,TGTGCCACCAGTGATTTTGGTAGGGCAGACAATGAGCAGTTCTTC,CATSDFGRADNEQFF
.,TRBV4-1,TRBJ2-1,few,TGCGCCAGCAGTTTTGGGGCTTCGAGCTCCTACAATGAGCAGTTCTTC,CASSFGASSSYNEQFF
.,TRBV19,TRBJ2-1,few,TGTGCCAGTAGTATAGTCGGAGGGTTCAATGAGCAGTTCTTC,CASSIVGGFNEQFF
.,TRBV7-6,TRBJ1-2,.,TGTGCCAGCAGCTTGGGACCGATCTATGGCTACACCTTC,CASSLGPIYGYTF
.,TRBV11-3,TRBJ2-1,.,TGTGCCAGCAGCCCCAAGGTCACAGGAGTTGGGGAGCAGTTCTTC,CASSPKVTGVGEQFF
.,TRBV7-2,TRBJ1-1,few,TGTGCCAGCAGCAAAAAGTCTTACACTGAAGCTTTCTTT,CASSKKSYTEAFF
.,TRBV10-2,TRBJ2-7,.,.,CASSSSDRGQSGEQYF
TRBD1,TRBV4-1,TRBJ2-2,many,TGCGCCAGCAGCCTCTGGACAGGGAACACCGGGGAGCTGTTTTTT,CASSLWTGNTGELFF
.,TRBV7-2,TRBJ1-1,.,TGTGCCAGCAGCAGCGGGCCGCTGATCATGAACACTGAAGCTTTCTTT,CASSSGPLIMNTEAFF
.,TRBV19,TRBJ2-1,once,TGTGCCAGTAAGGACGCAAGCTCCTACAATGAGCAGTTCTTC,CASKDASSYNEQFF
.,TRBV4-1,TRBJ2-2,few,TGCGCCAGCAGCCAAGAACATCCAGCGATGGACACCGGGGAGCTGTTTTTT,CASSQEHPAMDTGELFF
.,TRBV2,TRBJ2-6,.,TGTGCCAGCAAACGGGGGGCCTCTGGGGCCAACGTCCTGACTTTC,CASKRGASGANVLTF
TRBD1,TRBV7-6,TRBJ1-1,many,TGTGCCAGCAGCGTTACAGGGGGCGTAAAGACTGAAGCTTTCTTT,CASSVTGGVKTEAFF
.,TRBV6-6,TRBJ1-4,.,TGTGCCAGCAGTTACGACGGGACAAGGAATGAAAAACTGTTTTTT,CASSYDGTRNEKLFF
TRBD2,TRBV10-3,TRBJ2-1,.,TGTGCCATCAGTGATCCGGGGGGCTACAATGAGCAGTTCTTC,CAISDPGGYNEQFF
.,TRBV5-4,TRBJ2-5,.,TGTGCCAGCAGCTTGCCGGCCCTACAAGAGACCCAGTACTTC,CASSLPALQETQYF
.,TRBV18,TRBJ1-3,few,TGTGCCAGCTCACCACTGAGGGGAACTGGAAACACCATATATTTT,CASSPLRGTGNTIYF
.,TRBV6-2/TRBV6-3,TRBJ2-5,few,TGTGCCGTACTAACTCCGTCCAGATCATCACAAGAGACCCAGTACTTC,CAVLTPSRSSQETQYF
.,TRBV4-2,TRBJ1-2,.,TGTGCCAGCAGCCAAGACCCCAGGATTAACTATGGCTACACCTTC,CASSQDPRINYGYTF
TRBD2,TRBV5-1,TRBJ2-3,few,TGCGCCAGCAGCCCCCCGATTAGCGGGAGTGACCGGGAGTATTTT,CASSPPISGSDREYF
TRBD1,TRBV12-3/TRBV12-4,TRBJ1-2,.,TGTGCCAGCAGTTCTCCATGGACAGGGGGTCTGAACTATGGCTACACCTTC,CASSSPWTGGLNYGYTF
.,TRBV27,TRBJ2-7,few,TGTGCCAGCAGTTTACAGGGGACCCCCTCCTACGAGCAGTACTTC,CASSLQGTPSYEQYF
.,TRBV5-1,TRBJ1-1,few,TGCGCCAGCAGCGAAGGGTTCGCGAACACTGAAGCTTTCTTT,CASSEGFANTEAFF
.,TRBV7-8,TRBJ1-1,.,TGTGCCAGCAGCTTAGGGTCGGGGGGGGTTGGAGCTTTCTTT,CASSLGSGGVGAFF
.,TRBV7-6,TRBJ2-7,many,TGTGCCAGCAGCCCTACCCCAATAACCCCCTACGAGCAGTACTTC,CASSPTPITPYEQYF
TRBD1,TRBV6-5,TRBJ2-5,.,TGTGCCAGCAGCTACACAGGGGCCCAAGAGACCCAGTACTTC,CASSYTGAQETQYF
TRBD1,TRBV2,TRBJ1-1,.,TGTGCCAGCAGCGGCGACAGGGGGACGGGTTTCCCTGAAGCTTTCTTT,CASSGDRGTGFPEAFF
.,TRBV7-8,TRBJ2-5,many,TGTGCCAGCAGCTTAGGGCGAAAGACCCAGTACTTC,CASSLGRKTQYF
TRBD2,TRBV7-2,TRBJ2-5,.,TGTGCCAGCAGCTTTCGGCGGGGGGGACAAGAGACCCAGTACTTC,CASSFRRGGQETQYF
.,TRBV11-1,TRBJ1-2,.,TGTGCCAGCAGCTTAGCGACTGATTATGGCTACACCTTC,CASSLATDYGYTF
TRBD1,TRBV19,TRBJ1-5,.,TGTGCCAGTAGTACCTACCTCGGGACAGGGAGGAATCAGCCCCAGCATTTT,CASSTYLGTGRNQPQHF
.,TRBV12-3/TRBV12-4,TRBJ2-1,once,TGTGCCAGCAGTCTCGGGCAGTTCGTTCTATATGAGCAGTTCTTC,CASSLGQFVLYEQFF